This T cell receptor (beta chain) appears in the sequencing data of a study of blood T cell repertoires in COVID-19. Germline-derived CDR1 and CDR2 are ENHRY and SYGVKD. Trimming pared 0 bases from V and 2 bases from J, leaving 11 bases between. This CDR3 comprises 16 residues. Produced via immunoSEQ multiplex PCR; TCRdb's table is partial and in-frame only. The sample lists about 50,000 clones, more than 70% occurring once. The sequencing sample was made of peripheral blood. The sequence was collected from a human donor in a cohort sampled during active COVID-19. The genes are TRBV10-3 and TRBJ2-1, with a weak D call TRBD1 (5 bases). Here the CDR3 reads CAISESGQGTYNEQFF. CDR3 bases: TGTGCCATCAGTGAGTCGGGGCAGGGAACCTACAATGAGCAGTTCTTC.